This T cell receptor (beta chain) was recovered during a study of T cell responses to AZD1222 COVID-19 vaccine. Trimming cost V 0 bases and J 0 bases, with 13 bases left between them. The CDR3 length is 17 residues. The germline gives CDR1 SGHDT, CDR2 YYEEEE. Libraries were prepared by immunoSEQ multiplex PCR; TCRdb keeps only in-frame clonotypes and omits some of them. The sample includes over 95,000 clones, 85% to 90% of them seen just once. The sequencing here drew on peripheral blood, taken on day 0 of AZD1222 vaccination. This chain uses TRBV5-6 with TRBJ1-3; D may be TRBD1 (6 bases). This clonotype was obtained from an adult in good health. DNA of the CDR3: TGTGCCAGCAGCTTGGGTACAGGGACCTACTCTGGAAACACCATATATTTT. It translates to CASSLGTGTYSGNTIYF.